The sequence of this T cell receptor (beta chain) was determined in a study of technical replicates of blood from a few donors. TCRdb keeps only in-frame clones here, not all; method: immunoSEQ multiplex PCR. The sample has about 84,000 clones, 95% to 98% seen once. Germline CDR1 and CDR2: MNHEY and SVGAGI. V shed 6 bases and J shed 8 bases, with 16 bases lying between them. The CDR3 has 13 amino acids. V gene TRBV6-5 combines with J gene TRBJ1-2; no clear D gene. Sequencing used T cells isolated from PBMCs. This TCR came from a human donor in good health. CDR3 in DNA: TGTGCCAGCAGATACGGGGAGGCGGGGGGCTACACCTTC. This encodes CASRYGEAGGYTF.